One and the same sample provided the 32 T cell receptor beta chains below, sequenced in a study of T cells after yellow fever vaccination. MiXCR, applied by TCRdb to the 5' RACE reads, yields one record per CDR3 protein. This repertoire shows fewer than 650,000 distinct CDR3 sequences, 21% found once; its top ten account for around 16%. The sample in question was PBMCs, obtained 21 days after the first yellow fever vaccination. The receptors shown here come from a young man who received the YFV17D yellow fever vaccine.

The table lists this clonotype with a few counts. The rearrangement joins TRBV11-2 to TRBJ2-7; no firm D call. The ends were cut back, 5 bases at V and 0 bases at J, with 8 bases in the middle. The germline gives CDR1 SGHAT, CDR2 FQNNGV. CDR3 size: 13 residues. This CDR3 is CASSNPRSYEQYF. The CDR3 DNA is TGTGCCAGCAGCAACCCCCGCTCCTACGAGCAGTACTTC.

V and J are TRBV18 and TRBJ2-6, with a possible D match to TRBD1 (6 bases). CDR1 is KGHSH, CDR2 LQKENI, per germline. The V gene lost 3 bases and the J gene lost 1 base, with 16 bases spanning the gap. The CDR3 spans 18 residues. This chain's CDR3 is CASSPPGTYVSGANVLTF. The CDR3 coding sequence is TGTGCCAGCTCACCGCCTGGGACATACGTATCTGGGGCCAACGTCCTGACTTTC.

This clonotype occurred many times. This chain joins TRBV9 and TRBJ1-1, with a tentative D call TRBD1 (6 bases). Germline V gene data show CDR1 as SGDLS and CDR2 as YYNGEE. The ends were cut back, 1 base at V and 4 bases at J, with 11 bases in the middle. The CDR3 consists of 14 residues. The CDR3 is CASSVSQGGTEAFF. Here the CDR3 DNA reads TGTGCCAGCAGCGTATCACAGGGAGGCACTGAAGCTTTCTTT.

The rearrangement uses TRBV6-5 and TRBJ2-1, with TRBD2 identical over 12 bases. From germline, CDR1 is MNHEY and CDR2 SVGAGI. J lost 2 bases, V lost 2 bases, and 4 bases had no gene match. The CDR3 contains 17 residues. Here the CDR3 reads CASSYLAGGRTYNEQFF. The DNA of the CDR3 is TGTGCCAGCAGTTACCTAGCGGGGGGGCGAACCTACAATGAGCAGTTCTTC.

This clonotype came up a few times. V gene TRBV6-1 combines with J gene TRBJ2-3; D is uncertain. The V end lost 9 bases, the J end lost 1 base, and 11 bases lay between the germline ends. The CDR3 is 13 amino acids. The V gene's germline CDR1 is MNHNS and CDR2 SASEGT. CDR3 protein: CASRRAGTDTQYF. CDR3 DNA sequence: TGTGCCAGTCGTCGGGCGGGCACAGATACGCAGTATTTT.

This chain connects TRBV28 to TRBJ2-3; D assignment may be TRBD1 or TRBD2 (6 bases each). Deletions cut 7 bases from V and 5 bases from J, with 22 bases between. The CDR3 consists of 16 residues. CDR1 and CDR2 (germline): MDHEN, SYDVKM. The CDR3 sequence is CASTPVGGSVKDTQYF. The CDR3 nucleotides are TGTGCCAGCACCCCGGTGGGGGGCTCAGTCAAAGATACGCAGTATTTT.

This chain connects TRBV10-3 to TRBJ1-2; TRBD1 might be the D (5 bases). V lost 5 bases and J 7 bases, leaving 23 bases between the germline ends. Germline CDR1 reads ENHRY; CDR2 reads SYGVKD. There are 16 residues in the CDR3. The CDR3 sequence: CAISSQAGASASGYTF. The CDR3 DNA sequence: TGTGCCATCAGTAGTCAGGCCGGGGCCAGTGCCTCTGGCTACACCTTC.

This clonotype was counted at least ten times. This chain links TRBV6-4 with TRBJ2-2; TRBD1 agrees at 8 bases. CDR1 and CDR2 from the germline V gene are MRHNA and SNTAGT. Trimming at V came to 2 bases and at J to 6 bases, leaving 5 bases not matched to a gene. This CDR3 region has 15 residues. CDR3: CASSDGRGHSGELFF. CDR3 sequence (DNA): TGTGCCAGCAGTGACGGCAGGGGGCATTCCGGGGAGCTGTTTTTT.

CDR3 residues: CASSWQAGNVYEQYF. CDR3 nucleotide sequence: TGTGCCAGCAGCTGGCAGGCCGGGAACGTTTACGAGCAGTACTTC. The chain recombines TRBV7-2 with TRBJ2-7, with D possibly being TRBD2 (5 bases). V lost 4 bases and J lost 4, with 17 bases in between. The length of the CDR3 is 15 residues. The germline gives CDR1 SGHTA, CDR2 FQGNSA.

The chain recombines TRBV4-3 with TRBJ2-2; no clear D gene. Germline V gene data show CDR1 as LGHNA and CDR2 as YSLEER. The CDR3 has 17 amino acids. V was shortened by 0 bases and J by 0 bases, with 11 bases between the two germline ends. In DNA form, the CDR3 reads TGCGCCAGCAGCCAAGAGGGTCCCCGGGCGAACACCGGGGAGCTGTTTTTT. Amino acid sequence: CASSQEGPRANTGELFF.

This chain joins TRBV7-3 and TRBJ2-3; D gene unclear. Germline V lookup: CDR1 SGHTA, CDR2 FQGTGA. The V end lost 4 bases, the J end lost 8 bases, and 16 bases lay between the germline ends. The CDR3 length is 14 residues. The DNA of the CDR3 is TGTGCCAGCAGCTCGACCGACCAACCGGGTACGCAGTATTTT. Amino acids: CASSSTDQPGTQYF.

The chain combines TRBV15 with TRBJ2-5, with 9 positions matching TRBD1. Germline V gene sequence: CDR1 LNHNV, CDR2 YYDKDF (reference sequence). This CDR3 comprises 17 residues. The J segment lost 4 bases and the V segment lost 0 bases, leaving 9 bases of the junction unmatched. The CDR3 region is CATSRDRGQGGLETQYF. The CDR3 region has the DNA TGTGCCACCAGCAGAGATAGGGGACAGGGCGGATTAGAGACCCAGTACTTC.

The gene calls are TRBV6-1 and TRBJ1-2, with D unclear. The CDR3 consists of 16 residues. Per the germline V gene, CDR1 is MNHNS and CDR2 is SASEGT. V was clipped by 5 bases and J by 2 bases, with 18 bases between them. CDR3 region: CASSPSRWQANYGYTF. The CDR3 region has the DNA TGTGCCAGCAGTCCGAGCCGTTGGCAGGCGAACTATGGCTACACCTTC.

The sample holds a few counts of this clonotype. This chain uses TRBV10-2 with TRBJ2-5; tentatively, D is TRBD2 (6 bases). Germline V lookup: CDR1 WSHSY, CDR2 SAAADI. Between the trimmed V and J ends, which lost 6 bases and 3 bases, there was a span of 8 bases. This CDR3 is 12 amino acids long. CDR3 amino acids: CASRIAEETQYF. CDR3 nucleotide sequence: TGCGCCAGCAGGATAGCGGAAGAGACCCAGTACTTC.

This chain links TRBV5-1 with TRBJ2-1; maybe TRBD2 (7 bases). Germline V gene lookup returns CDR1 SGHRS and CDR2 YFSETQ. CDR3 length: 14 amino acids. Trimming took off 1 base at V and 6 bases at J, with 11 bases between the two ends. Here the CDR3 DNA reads TGCGCCAGCAGCTTGAGGGGGGGGGTCAATGAGCAGTTCTTC. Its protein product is CASSLRGGVNEQFF.

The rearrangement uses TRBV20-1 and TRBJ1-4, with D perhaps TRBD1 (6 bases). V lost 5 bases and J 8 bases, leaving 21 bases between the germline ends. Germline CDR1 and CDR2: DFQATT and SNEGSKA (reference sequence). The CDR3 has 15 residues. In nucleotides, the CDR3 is TGCAGTGCTGCGAGGGGGGCGCGGGTGCGCGAAAAACTGTTTTTT. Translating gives CSAARGARVREKLFF.

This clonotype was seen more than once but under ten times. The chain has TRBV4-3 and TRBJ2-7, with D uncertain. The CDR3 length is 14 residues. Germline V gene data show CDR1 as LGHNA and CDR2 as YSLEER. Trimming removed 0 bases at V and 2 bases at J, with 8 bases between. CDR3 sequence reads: CASSQDTVTYEQYF. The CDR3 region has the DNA TGCGCCAGCAGCCAAGATACAGTTACCTACGAGCAGTACTTC.

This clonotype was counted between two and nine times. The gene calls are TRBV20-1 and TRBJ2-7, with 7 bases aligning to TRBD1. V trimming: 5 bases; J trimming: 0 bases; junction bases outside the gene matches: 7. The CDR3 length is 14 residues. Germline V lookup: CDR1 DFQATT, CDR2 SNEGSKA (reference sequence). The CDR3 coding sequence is TGCAGTGCTTCCCTTCGGGACAGCTCCTACGAGCAGTACGTC. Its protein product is CSASLRDSSYEQYV.

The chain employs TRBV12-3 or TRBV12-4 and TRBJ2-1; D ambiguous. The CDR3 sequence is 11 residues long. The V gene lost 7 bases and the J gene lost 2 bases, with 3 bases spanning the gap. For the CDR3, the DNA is TGTGCCAGCACGGCCTACAATGAGCAGTTCTTC. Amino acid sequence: CASTAYNEQFF.

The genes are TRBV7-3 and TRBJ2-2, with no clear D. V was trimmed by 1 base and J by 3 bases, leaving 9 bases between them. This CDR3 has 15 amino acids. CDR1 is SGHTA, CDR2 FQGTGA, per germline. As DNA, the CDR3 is TGTGCCAGCAGCTTAAGCGGTCCGCACACCGGGGAGCTGTTTTTT. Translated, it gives CASSLSGPHTGELFF. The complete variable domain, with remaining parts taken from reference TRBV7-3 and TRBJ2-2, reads GAGVSQTPSNKVTEKGKYVELRCDPISGHTALYWYRQSLGQGPEFLIYFQGTGAADDSGLPNDRFFAVRPEGSVSTLKIQRTERGDSAVYLCASSLSGPHTGELFFGEGSRLTVL.

The CDR3 DNA sequence: TGCAGTGCTAGAGATCGATTGGGATGGGAGAACTATGGCTACACCTTC. Its translation is CSARDRLGWENYGYTF. The chain links TRBV20-1 to TRBJ1-2; D uncertain. The germline V and J ends were trimmed by 0 bases and 2 bases, with 16 bases remaining between them. This CDR3 is 16 amino acids long. The germline V gene encodes CDR1 DFQATT and CDR2 SNEGSKA (reference sequence).

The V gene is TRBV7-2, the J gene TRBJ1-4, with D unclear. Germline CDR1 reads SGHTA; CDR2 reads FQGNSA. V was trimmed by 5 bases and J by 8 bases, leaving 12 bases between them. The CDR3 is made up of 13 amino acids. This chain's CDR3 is CASSRGGLEKLFF. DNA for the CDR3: TGTGCCAGCAGCCGGGGAGGGTTGGAAAAACTGTTTTTT. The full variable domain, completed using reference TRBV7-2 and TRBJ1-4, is GAGVSQSPSNKVTEKGKDVELRCDPISGHTALYWYRQSLGQGLEFLIYFQGNSAPDKSGLPSDRFSAERTGGSVSTLTIQRTQQEDSAVYLCASSRGGLEKLFFGSGTQLSVL.

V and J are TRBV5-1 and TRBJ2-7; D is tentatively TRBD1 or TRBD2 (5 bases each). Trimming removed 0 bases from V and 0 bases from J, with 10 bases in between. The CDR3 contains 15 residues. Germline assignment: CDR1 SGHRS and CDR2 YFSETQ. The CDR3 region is CASSLVPGSSYEQYV. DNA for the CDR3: TGCGCCAGCAGCTTGGTGCCAGGGAGCTCCTACGAGCAGTACGTC.

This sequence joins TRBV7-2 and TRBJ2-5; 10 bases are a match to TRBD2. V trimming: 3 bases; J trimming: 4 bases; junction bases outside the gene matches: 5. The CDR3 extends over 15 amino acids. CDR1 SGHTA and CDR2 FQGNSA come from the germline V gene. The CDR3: CASSLVSSGRETQYF. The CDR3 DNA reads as TGTGCCAGCAGCTTGGTGTCTAGCGGGAGAGAGACCCAGTACTTC.

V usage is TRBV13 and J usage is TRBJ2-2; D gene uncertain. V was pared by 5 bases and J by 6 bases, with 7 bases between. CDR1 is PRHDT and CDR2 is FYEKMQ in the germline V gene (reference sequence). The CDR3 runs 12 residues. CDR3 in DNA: TGTGCCAGCAGCGAAGGCTCCGGGGAGCTGTTTTTT. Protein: CASSEGSGELFF.

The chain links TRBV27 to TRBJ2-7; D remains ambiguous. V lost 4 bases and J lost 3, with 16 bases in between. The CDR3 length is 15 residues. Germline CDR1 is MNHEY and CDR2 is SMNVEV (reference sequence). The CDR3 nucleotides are TGTGCCAGCAGTTGGCCCTCCACAGCTCGCTACGAGCAGTACGTC. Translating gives CASSWPSTARYEQYV.

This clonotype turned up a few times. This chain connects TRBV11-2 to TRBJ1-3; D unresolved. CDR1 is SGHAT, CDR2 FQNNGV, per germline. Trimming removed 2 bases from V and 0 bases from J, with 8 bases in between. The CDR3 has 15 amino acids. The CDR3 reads CASSLMGPSGNTIYF. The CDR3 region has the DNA TGTGCCAGCAGCTTAATGGGTCCCTCTGGAAACACCATATATTTT.

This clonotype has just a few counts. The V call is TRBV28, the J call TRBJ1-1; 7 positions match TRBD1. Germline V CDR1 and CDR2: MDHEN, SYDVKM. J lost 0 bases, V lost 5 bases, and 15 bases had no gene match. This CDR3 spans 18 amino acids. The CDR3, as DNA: TGTGCCAGCAGTCCCCCGTCAGGGGGGTTTCCCCTGAACACTGAAGCTTTCTTT. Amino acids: CASSPPSGGFPLNTEAFF.

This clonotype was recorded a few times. The CDR3 sequence: CASSLGLGGTEQFF. CDR3 DNA sequence: TGTGCCAGCAGCTTAGGGCTAGGAGGCACTGAGCAGTTCTTC. V gene TRBV7-3 combines with J gene TRBJ2-1, with D perhaps TRBD2 (5 bases). The CDR3 has 14 residues. Per germline, CDR1 SGHTA and CDR2 FQGTGA. V was trimmed by 2 bases and J by 9 bases, leaving 14 bases between them.

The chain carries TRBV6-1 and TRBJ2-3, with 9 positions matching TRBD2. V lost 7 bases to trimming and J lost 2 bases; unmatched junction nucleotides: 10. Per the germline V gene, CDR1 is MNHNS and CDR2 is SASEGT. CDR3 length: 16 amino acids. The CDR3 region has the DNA TGTGCCAGCACTCCCTCGGCTAGCGGGGACACAGATACGCAGTATTTT. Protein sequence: CASTPSASGDTDTQYF.

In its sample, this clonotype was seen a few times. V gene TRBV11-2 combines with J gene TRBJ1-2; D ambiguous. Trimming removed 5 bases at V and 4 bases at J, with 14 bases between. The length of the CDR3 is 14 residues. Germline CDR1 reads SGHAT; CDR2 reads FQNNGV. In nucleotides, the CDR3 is TGTGCCAGCAGCCCGGGTCAGCACTCCTATGGCTACACCTTC. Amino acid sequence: CASSPGQHSYGYTF.

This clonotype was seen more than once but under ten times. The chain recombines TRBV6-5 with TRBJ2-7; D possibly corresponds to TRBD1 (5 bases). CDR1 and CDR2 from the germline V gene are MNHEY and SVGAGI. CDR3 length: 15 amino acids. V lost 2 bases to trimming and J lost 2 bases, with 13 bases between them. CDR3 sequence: CASSYPSAGTYEQYF. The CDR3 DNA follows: TGTGCCAGCAGTTACCCCTCGGCAGGGACCTACGAGCAGTACTTC.